These T cell receptor beta chains were read from a single sample in a study of Graves' ophthalmopathy and Graves' hyperthyroidism. TCRdb re-derived calls from the multiplex PCR reads in MiXCR, one entry per CDR3 protein. The table lists fewer than 250,000 distinct CDR3 sequences, approximately 28% of them singletons. What was sequenced was peripheral blood. Source of these receptors: a man over 45 with Graves' ophthalmopathy. The CDR3 runs from the conserved cysteine through the conserved F or W. Each record gives: V gene, clone size, J gene, D gene, CDR3 DNA, CDR3 protein. D genes are given only for firm matches. Where a row states a size, it is once, few, many or the class of an expanded clone; other rows omit it.

V gene: TRBV29-1
clone size: many
J gene: TRBJ2-6
D gene: TRBD2
CDR3 DNA: TGCAGCGTTGAAGATTGGGAGGGCTCTGGGGCCAACGTCCTGACTTTC
CDR3 protein: CSVEDWEGSGANVLTF

V gene: TRBV7-9
clone size: many
J gene: TRBJ1-1
D gene: .
CDR3 DNA: TGTGCCAGCAGCTCAGTAAACACTGAAGCTTTCTTT
CDR3 protein: CASSSVNTEAFF

V gene: TRBV7-2
clone size: .
J gene: TRBJ2-7
D gene: TRBD2
CDR3 DNA: TGTGCCAGCAGCTTTAGCGGGAAATACGAGCAGTACTTC
CDR3 protein: CASSFSGKYEQYF

V gene: TRBV4-1
clone size: many
J gene: TRBJ1-6
D gene: TRBD1
CDR3 DNA: TGCGCCAGCAGCCGCGTGACAGGACAGGGGACTTCACCCCTCCACTTT
CDR3 protein: CASSRVTGQGTSPLHF

V gene: TRBV24-1
clone size: many
J gene: TRBJ2-3
D gene: TRBD1
CDR3 DNA: TGTGCCACCAGTGATTGGGGACAGGGCACAGATACGCAGTATTTT
CDR3 protein: CATSDWGQGTDTQYF

V gene: TRBV11-1
clone size: many
J gene: TRBJ2-2
D gene: .
CDR3 DNA: TGTGCCAGCAGCCAGGGTAGGACTTCCGCCGGGGAGCTGTTTTTT
CDR3 protein: CASSQGRTSAGELFF

V gene: TRBV10-3
clone size: many
J gene: TRBJ1-1
D gene: .
CDR3 DNA: TGTGCCATCAGACCAAGGGGGACCACTGAAGCTTTCTTT
CDR3 protein: CAIRPRGTTEAFF

V gene: TRBV7-2
clone size: .
J gene: TRBJ1-5
D gene: TRBD1
CDR3 DNA: TGTGCCAGCAGCCAACGGACAGGGGGCTATCAGCCCCAGCATTTT
CDR3 protein: CASSQRTGGYQPQHF

V gene: TRBV19
clone size: once
J gene: TRBJ2-7
D gene: .
CDR3 DNA: TGTGCCACTCGCGTCGGGCATAGCTCCTACGAGCAGTACTTC
CDR3 protein: CATRVGHSSYEQYF

V gene: TRBV20-1
clone size: .
J gene: TRBJ2-5
D gene: .
CDR3 DNA: TGCAGTGCTAAAGTCGGACAAGAGACCCAGTACTTC
CDR3 protein: CSAKVGQETQYF

V gene: TRBV28
clone size: .
J gene: TRBJ2-7
D gene: .
CDR3 DNA: TGTGCCAGCAGTTTTCCCACTAGCTTCTCGGGGGTGGGTTACGAGCAGTACTTC
CDR3 protein: CASSFPTSFSGVGYEQYF

V gene: TRBV7-3
clone size: many
J gene: TRBJ2-5
D gene: .
CDR3 DNA: TGTGCCAGCAGCCCTGGGGACTCCAAAGAGACCCAGTACTTC
CDR3 protein: CASSPGDSKETQYF

V gene: TRBV12-3/TRBV12-4
clone size: many
J gene: TRBJ2-4
D gene: TRBD2
CDR3 DNA: TGTGCCAGCAGGATAGCGGGAGGCCCAAACAAAAACATTCAGTACTTC
CDR3 protein: CASRIAGGPNKNIQYF

V gene: TRBV18
clone size: many
J gene: TRBJ1-3
D gene: TRBD1
CDR3 DNA: TGTGCCAGCTCACCAGGACAGGGGAACGGAAACACCATATATTTT
CDR3 protein: CASSPGQGNGNTIYF

V gene: TRBV20-1
clone size: many
J gene: TRBJ2-7
D gene: .
CDR3 DNA: TGCAGTGCGACCGACCCTCGGGGATTCTACGAGCAGTACTTC
CDR3 protein: CSATDPRGFYEQYF

V gene: TRBV12-3/TRBV12-4
clone size: many
J gene: TRBJ1-1
D gene: TRBD1
CDR3 DNA: TGTGCCAGCAGACGGGACAGGGGGCTGAGGGCTTTCTTT
CDR3 protein: CASRRDRGLRAFF